This passage covers 29 T cell receptor beta chains from one sample sequenced in a study of cytomegalovirus exposure and HLA in healthy donors. Primers included in the PCR were 60 Vbeta and 13 Jbeta primers. Sequencing was performed with immunoSEQ multiplex PCR; in TCRdb, only in-frame clones are kept and a portion is missing. This sample has 140,000 or so clones, with about 64% found just once. Sequenced: PBMCs. The receptors derive from a man aged 55 to 70 in good health and CMV-seronegative.

The sample holds a few counts of this clone. V gene TRBV27 combines with J gene TRBJ2-1, with 8 bases fitting TRBD1. With 7 bases clipped from V and 9 bases from J, the junction kept 14 bases outside the gene matches. The CDR3 sequence is 15 residues long. Looked up from germline, CDR1 is MNHEY and CDR2 is SMNVEV (reference sequence). The CDR3 reads CASTLSRTGKLEQFF. The CDR3 DNA reads as TGTGCCAGCACCCTATCGAGGACAGGGAAGCTTGAGCAGTTCTTC.

V is TRBV7-9 and J is TRBJ2-7; D might be TRBD2 (7 bases). Germline V gene data show CDR1 as SEHNR and CDR2 as FQNEAQ (reference sequence). CDR3 size: 13 residues. Trimming removed 5 bases at V and 4 bases at J, with 12 bases between. The CDR3 DNA reads as TGTGCCAGCAGCCGGGGGGCCGTTTACGAGCAGTACTTC. It is translated as CASSRGAVYEQYF.

The chain joins TRBV5-6 to TRBJ1-2; TRBD1 might be the D (5 bases). The CDR3 extends over 14 amino acids. Looked up from germline, CDR1 is SGHDT and CDR2 is YYEEEE. V shed 0 bases and J shed 7 bases, with 13 bases lying between them. The CDR3 sequence is CASSLGGREVGYTF. The CDR3 bases are TGTGCCAGCAGCTTGGGGGGCAGGGAGGTTGGCTACACCTTC.

This chain links TRBV6-1 with TRBJ2-7; D is possibly TRBD2 (6 bases). Germline V gene lookup returns CDR1 MNHNS and CDR2 SASEGT. Deletions cut 4 bases from V and 1 base from J, with 11 bases between. The CDR3 spans 14 residues. The CDR3 DNA follows: TGTGCCAGCAGTGCGGGACTCCGTTCCTACGAGCAGTACTTC. Translated, it gives CASSAGLRSYEQYF.

V usage is TRBV14 and J usage is TRBJ1-2; D call uncertain. V dropped 6 bases and J dropped 2 bases, with 10 bases sitting between them. The germline V gene has CDR1 SGHDN and CDR2 FVKESK. This CDR3 has 13 residues. CDR3 loop: CASRGGGNYGYTF. DNA of the CDR3: TGTGCCAGCAGAGGCGGCGGGAACTATGGCTACACCTTC.

This clone came up a few times. The same CDR3 is also encoded by other DNA sequences in this sample. The chain recombines TRBV5-6 with TRBJ2-5; 7 nucleotides line up with TRBD2. Germline assignment: CDR1 SGHDT and CDR2 YYEEEE. Unmatched junction bases numbered 8, after V lost 1 base and J lost 5 bases. The CDR3 spans 15 residues. The CDR3 coding sequence is TGTGCCAGCAGCTTGCGAGGGAGGGCCGGGGAGACCCAGTACTTC. Protein sequence: CASSLRGRAGETQYF.

This CDR3 reads CASSVHRGEAFF. The CDR3 DNA reads TGTGCCAGCAGCGTACACAGGGGAGAAGCTTTCTTT. This rearrangement joins TRBV5-6 to TRBJ1-1, with TRBD1 matching over 7 bases. Germline lookup yields CDR1 SGHDT and CDR2 YYEEEE. This CDR3 is 12 amino acids long. Trimming at V came to 4 bases and at J to 8 bases, leaving 5 bases not matched to a gene.

V gene TRBV25-1 combines with J gene TRBJ1-2; no reliable D call. The V gene lost 2 bases and the J gene lost 8 bases, with 15 bases spanning the gap. Germline values: CDR1 MGHDK, CDR2 SYGVNS. The CDR3 spans 14 residues. DNA of the CDR3: TGTGCCAGCAGTGAAGGAGCGGCGGTGGGCGGCTACACCTTC. Its translation is CASSEGAAVGGYTF.

The rearrangement links TRBV7-2 to TRBJ2-7, with TRBD2 identical over 12 bases. The CDR3 length is 17 residues. The V gene end was trimmed by 5 bases and the J gene end by 2 bases; junction bases not matched to a gene: 10. CDR1 SGHTA and CDR2 FQGNSA come from the germline V gene. The CDR3 DNA follows: TGTGCCAGCAGCCCGGAGACTAGCGGGAGCACCACCTACGAGCAGTACTTC. It encodes CASSPETSGSTTYEQYF.

This chain joins TRBV9 and TRBJ1-1; 9 bases align to TRBD1. The CDR3 runs 14 residues. V shed 6 bases, J shed 4 bases, and the junction held 7 bases outside the gene matches. Germline V gene sequence: CDR1 SGDLS, CDR2 YYNGEE. CDR3 bases: TGTGCCAGCACCCGGGACAGGGCGGCCACTGAAGCTTTCTTT. Its translation: CASTRDRAATEAFF. Full variable domain (outside the CDR3, taken from reference TRBV9 and TRBJ1-1): DSGVTQTPKHLITATGQRVTLRCSPRSGDLSVYWYQQSLDQGLQFLIQYYNGEERAKGNILERFSAQQFPDLHSELNLSSLELGDSALYFCASTRDRAATEAFFGQGTRLTVV.

The chain joins TRBV5-4 to TRBJ2-5; 16 positions agree with TRBD2. The J segment lost 5 bases and the V segment lost 3 bases, leaving 13 bases of the junction unmatched. Germline CDR1 and CDR2: SGHNT and YYREEE (reference sequence). The CDR3 contains 19 residues. In DNA form, the CDR3 reads TGTGCCAGCAGCTCGGCGGGGACTAGCGGGAGGGTAGTGAGGGAGACCCAGTACTTC. It translates to CASSSAGTSGRVVRETQYF. The variable domain in full, completed from reference TRBV5-4 and TRBJ2-5, reads ETGVTQSPTHLIKTRGQQVTLRCSSQSGHNTVSWYQQALGQGPQFIFQYYREEENGRGNFPPRFSGLQFPNYSSELNVNALELDDSALYLCASSSAGTSGRVVRETQYFGPGTRLLVL.

The V and J genes are TRBV5-4 and TRBJ1-2; maybe TRBD1 (5 bases). The V gene's germline CDR1 is SGHNT and CDR2 YYREEE (reference sequence). CDR3 size: 13 residues. Trimming cost V 4 bases and J 3 bases, with 10 bases left between them. The chain's CDR3 is CASSLQGYYGYTF. The CDR3 DNA reads TGTGCCAGCAGCCTTCAGGGATACTATGGCTACACCTTC.

This clone has only a few counts. The chain has TRBV18 and TRBJ2-1; 11 bases match TRBD2. Trimming took 6 bases from V and 5 from J; bases not matched to a gene: 9. This CDR3 is 16 amino acids long. Germline lookup yields CDR1 KGHSH and CDR2 LQKENI. Here the CDR3 reads CASSGTLAGGNNEQFF. The CDR3 nucleotides are TGTGCCAGCTCCGGGACCCTAGCGGGAGGAAACAATGAGCAGTTCTTC.

This clone turned up a few times. The genes are TRBV11-2 and TRBJ2-5, with 7 bases aligning to TRBD2. This CDR3 contains 15 residues. CDR1 is SGHAT and CDR2 is FQNNGV in the germline V gene. The J segment lost 4 bases and the V segment lost 1 base, leaving 6 bases of the junction unmatched. The CDR3 DNA follows: TGTGCCAGCAGCTTAGCGGGGGGAGGTCGAGAGACCCAGTACTTC. Amino acid sequence: CASSLAGGGRETQYF. The complete variable domain, with remaining parts taken from reference TRBV11-2 and TRBJ2-5, reads EAGVAQSPRYKIIEKRQSVAFWCNPISGHATLYWYQQILGQGPKLLIQFQNNGVVDDSQLPKDRFSAERLKGVDSTLKIQPAKLEDSAVYLCASSLAGGGRETQYFGPGTRLLVL.

The rearrangement links TRBV9 to TRBJ1-3; the D is unclear. This CDR3 has 14 residues. Germline lookup yields CDR1 SGDLS and CDR2 YYNGEE. The ends were cut back, 7 bases at V and 0 bases at J, with 11 bases in the middle. Here the CDR3 DNA reads TGTGCCAGCCGAGAGAGAGACTCTGGAAACACCATATATTTT. This translates into CASRERDSGNTIYF.

This clone was observed a few times. CDR3 sequence (DNA): TGCGCCAGCAGCGCTTTAGGGGACGAGCAGTACTTC. Amino acid sequence: CASSALGDEQYF. The chain recombines TRBV5-1 with TRBJ2-7; perhaps TRBD1 as D (5 bases). Germline V gene data show CDR1 as SGHRS and CDR2 as YFSETQ. V dropped 4 bases and J dropped 5 bases, with 10 bases sitting between them. The CDR3 has 12 residues.

This chain joins TRBV19 and TRBJ1-5, with D unclear. CDR1 LNHDA and CDR2 SQIVND come from the germline V gene (reference sequence). The CDR3 sequence is 16 residues long. V was shortened by 7 bases and J by 3 bases, with 19 bases between the two germline ends. Here the CDR3 reads CASTLLGGINNQPQHF. As DNA, the CDR3 is TGTGCCAGTACCTTACTTGGAGGAATAAACAATCAGCCCCAGCATTTT.

The rearrangement links TRBV30 to TRBJ2-2; D is ambiguous. Germline V gene data show CDR1 as GTSNPN and CDR2 as SVGIG (reference sequence). V gave up 2 bases and J gave up 9 bases, with 16 bases separating them. This CDR3 region has 14 residues. The CDR3 sequence is CAWSRINSWRELFF. The DNA for the CDR3 is TGTGCCTGGAGTCGTATAAATTCCTGGCGGGAGCTGTTTTTT.

The chain carries TRBV7-8 and TRBJ2-3, with 8 bases matching TRBD2. This CDR3 contains 16 residues. Trimming cost V 5 bases and J 4 bases; bases outside gene matches: 11. The germline CDR1 and CDR2 sequences are SGHVS and FQNEAQ. This CDR3 reads CASSTIGLARSDTQYF. CDR3 DNA: TGTGCCAGCAGCACCATCGGACTAGCTCGATCAGATACGCAGTATTTT.

This chain joins TRBV28 and TRBJ1-6; D is unclear. V dropped 5 bases and J dropped 11 bases, with 10 bases sitting between them. The CDR3 contains 12 residues. From germline, CDR1 is MDHEN and CDR2 SYDVKM. Written as DNA, the CDR3 is TGTGCCAGCAGTACCCCAACAACACCCCTCCACTTT. It specifies CASSTPTTPLHF. The complete variable domain, with remaining parts taken from reference TRBV28 and TRBJ1-6, reads DVKVTQSSRYLVKRTGEKVFLECVQDMDHENMFWYRQDPGLGLRLIYFSYDVKMKEKGDIPEGYSVSREKKERFSLILESASTNQTSMYLCASSTPTTPLHFGNGTRLTVT.

This clone has a handful of counts. The chain has TRBV5-4 and TRBJ1-1; D perhaps matches TRBD1 (5 bases). V was cut by 1 base and J by 2 bases, with 21 bases left in between. This CDR3 has 18 amino acids. CDR1 SGHNT and CDR2 YYREEE come from the germline V gene (reference sequence). This chain's CDR3 is CASSLSGVELRGNTEAFF. The DNA of the CDR3 is TGTGCCAGCAGCTTGTCTGGAGTGGAGCTTAGGGGCAACACTGAAGCTTTCTTT. The full variable domain, rest sourced from reference TRBV5-4 and TRBJ1-1, is ETGVTQSPTHLIKTRGQQVTLRCSSQSGHNTVSWYQQALGQGPQFIFQYYREEENGRGNFPPRFSGLQFPNYSSELNVNALELDDSALYLCASSLSGVELRGNTEAFFGQGTRLTVV.

This clone was seen only once. V usage is TRBV4-3 and J usage is TRBJ2-7, with a tentative D call TRBD2 (5 bases). Germline loops: CDR1 LGHNA, CDR2 YSLEER. There are 14 residues in the CDR3. V was clipped by 4 bases and J by 3 bases, with 13 bases between them. CDR3 nucleotide sequence: TGCGCCAGCAGCCGAACTAGTTCCGTCTACGAGCAGTACTTC. The encoded protein is CASSRTSSVYEQYF.

The chain recombines TRBV2 with TRBJ1-1; D is uncertain. Germline-derived CDR1 and CDR2 are SNHLY and FYNNEI. V lost 3 bases to trimming and J lost 5 bases, with 13 bases between them. The CDR3 length is 14 residues. The CDR3 DNA reads TGTGCCAGCAGTGATCTGAGAGCAGGTACTGAAGCTTTCTTT. Translating it yields CASSDLRAGTEAFF.

This clone was picked up one time. The rearrangement uses TRBV28 and TRBJ1-2; the D gene is possibly TRBD1 (6 bases). The CDR3 is made up of 16 amino acids. V shed 5 bases and J shed 1 base, with 17 bases lying between them. CDR1 MDHEN and CDR2 SYDVKM come from the germline V gene. The CDR3 region has the DNA TGTGCCAGCAGTCGCCTACCGACAGGTGTTAACTATGGCTACACCTTC. Protein sequence: CASSRLPTGVNYGYTF.

The genes are TRBV28 and TRBJ2-7; 7 bases align to TRBD2. The CDR3 is 12 residues long. Germline CDR1 and CDR2: MDHEN and SYDVKM. V lost 5 bases, J lost 4 bases, and 2 bases stayed unmatched. The CDR3 reads CASSRGLYEQYF. The CDR3 DNA reads as TGTGCCAGCAGTCGGGGACTATACGAGCAGTACTTC.

The genes are TRBV7-6 and TRBJ2-7; D is uncertain. The germline gives CDR1 SGHVS, CDR2 FNYEAQ. V was shortened by 5 bases and J by 2 bases, with 10 bases between the two germline ends. The CDR3 loop spans 13 amino acids. CDR3 protein: CASSTRQAYEQYF. Here the CDR3 DNA reads TGTGCCAGCAGCACGAGACAAGCCTACGAGCAGTACTTC.

This chain uses TRBV19 with TRBJ1-5; TRBD1 is a possible D gene (6 bases). Germline CDR1 is LNHDA and CDR2 is SQIVND (reference sequence). Trimming cost V 9 bases and J 0 bases, with 12 bases left between them. There are 14 residues in the CDR3. CDR3 protein: CARPGDNSNQPQHF. Written as DNA, the CDR3 is TGTGCCAGGCCCGGGGACAATAGCAATCAGCCCCAGCATTTT.

This rearrangement joins TRBV30 to TRBJ2-7; possible D gene TRBD1, 7 bases. Trimming left V 6 bases short and J 6 bases short, with 18 bases between. Germline V gives CDR1 GTSNPN, CDR2 SVGIG (reference sequence). The CDR3 is made up of 13 amino acids. The CDR3 DNA sequence: TGTGCCTGCCCAAAGCGACAGGGAGGCGAGCAGTACTTC. It encodes CACPKRQGGEQYF.

The chain uses TRBV7-2 and TRBJ2-1, with 8 bases that match TRBD1. The germline gives CDR1 SGHTA, CDR2 FQGNSA. The CDR3 sequence is 15 residues long. Trimming removed 2 bases from V and 9 bases from J; junction bases left unmatched: 9. The CDR3 DNA is TGTGCCAGCAGCTTAACGGCCACAGGGGGTAGTGAGCAGTTCTTC. Its protein is CASSLTATGGSEQFF.